This TCR beta chain derives from a study of long-term antiretroviral therapy in people with HIV (dated 2022 in TCRdb). About the study as a whole: The earliest samples were collected about a decade before the 2015 WHO recommendation for immediate ART, when ART was typically delayed until CD4 counts fell. No cross-contamination during QIAcube processing turned up in test extractions that ran a monoclonal T-cell line alongside around 34 polyclonal samples. Of the 30 participants with HIV, more than 10 were female. This retrospective serial study examined whether starting ART and sustained HIV suppression were associated with changes in the composition and diversity of the TRB repertoire in peripheral blood. The cohort contributed 150 to 200 cryopreserved PBMC samples from about 33 adults with confirmed HIV infection, collected serially over a mean of about 6 years (range 1-12). The investigation overall reported the following: HIV repertoires had narrower CDR3 length ranges than controls, and the network structure suggested an antigen-experienced repertoire that shifted only slightly toward naive after ART. The samples were dated from about 2003 to 2017, and the ART regimens that were used may be less effective than current ART regimens. Unsorted PBMC were profiled instead of sorted CD4+ and CD8+ T cells because pre-ART samples had limited cell numbers. Inferences about post-ART repertoire changes are limited because no data were available on ART adherence, viral resistance or therapy changes. Expanded TRB clones identified before ART initiation dominated the repertoire across all time points, though the dominance fluctuated and decreased in many PLHIV after ART. Limited PBMC availability meant only the TCR beta chain was sequenced, without alpha chain pairing. Starting ART was linked to a significant rise in TRB diversity, yet even after long-term ART the diversity remained significantly lower than in transplant donor controls.

Participants were included only if at least one PBMC sample before ART initiation and at least two post-ART samples were available. Every participant with HIV received treatment in the United States of America. Before DNA extraction, cryopreserved samples containing about 1-10 million PBMC were thawed and washed. At the time of the earliest PBMC sample, participants with HIV were aged between 23 and 54 years. Per participant, PBMC samples came from 1-4 timepoints prior to ART initiation and 2-8 timepoints following ART initiation, for a median of 7 samples. For every participant, serial HIV viral load, CD4+ T-cell count, ART history and demographic data were obtained. Genomic DNA was extracted from unsorted PBMC with a Qiagen kit on a QIAcube, processed in batches of 12 samples. The immunoSEQ hsTCRB v3.0 assay was used at survey level resolution to sequence the TRB variable region. A depth of 40,000-50,000 T-cell genomes per sample was targeted for TRB sequencing. An Illumina MiSeq with a v3 150-cycle kit was used to sequence the pooled TRB libraries. The authors processed their data as follows. Repertoire analysis ran in R within a reproducible Nextflow workflow covering QC, data transformation and analysis. LymphoSeq2, an R package for exploring AIRR-Seq data, was used to implement the custom analyses. After excluding a few samples that yielded fewer than 5000 total TRB sequences, some 190 HIV repertoires remained for analysis. Among the approximately 190 retained HIV repertoires, more than 55 were collected before ART initiation and roughly 130 after ART initiation. Repertoires were downsampled to 5000 TRB nucleotide sequences, and summary statistics were averaged over 100 downsampling iterations. Only TRB sequences with CDR3 regions of at least seven amino acids were retained for analysis. Two measures captured diversity: a Shannon entropy-derived clonality score and the Gini coefficient. Repertoire networks linked the top 5000 CDR3 amino acid sequences whenever two sequences differed by an edit distance of one. GLIPH2 predicted antigen specificity groups and MHC restriction for TRB CDR3 amino acid sequences. CDR3 amino acid sequences were matched against VDJdb and McPAS-TCR to flag known CMV, EBV, HIV or tissue antigen associations. Pre-ART, post-ART and control groups were compared with Wilcoxon signed-rank tests and Holm-Bonferroni correction. The clones in this table, taken by TCRdb from immuneACCESS, are in-frame only. Not every clone is retained; where verified, under half of the shortfall comes from an unresolved V gene, and the cause of the rest is unknown. V and J calls plus clone size are reproduced from that table; the DNA served to infer D and trimming. This sample lists about 24,000 clones; about 80% were detected once. The ten largest make up 5.5% to 6% of the sample.

CDR1 MNHEY and CDR2 SMNVEV are derived from the germline V gene (reference sequence). The CDR3, cysteine through phenylalanine, is 13 amino acids long. Only CDR3 DNA remains: 39 bases, in frame from the first base. V and J are truncated by 2 bases and 8 bases respectively, leaving an intervening sequence of 12 bases. This clone was found a few times. No antigen is known for it. Nothing much larger sits one base from this clone, and base qualities are not available. The chain employs TRBV27 and TRBJ1-2, and TRBD1 may be the D gene, going by 6 matching bases. The source of this sequence is a man aged 25-45 years with HIV. This specimen was unsorted PBMCs, taken 4.4 years after starting antiretroviral therapy. The CDR3 is CASSLRGAEGYTF. The DNA sequence reads TGTGCCAGCAGTTTAAGGGGGGCGGAAGGCTACACCTTC.